The clone carrying this TCR beta chain was seen at least ten times. The data stem from a study of metastatic and nonmetastatic thyroid tumors. Study summary: Samples came from malignant and benign thyroid patients, and repertoires were compared across blood and tumor or nodule tissue.

CDR1 SGHTA and CDR2 FQGTGA come from the germline V gene. This CDR3 has 14 residues. V was pared by 5 bases and J by 2 bases, with 11 bases between. Original methodology: Researchers built a distant-metastasis classifier for papillary thyroid cancer that drew on CDR3 differences across clinicopathological groups. With MiXCR, TCRdb called clones anew from the PCR reads. Clone size and V and J calls follow TCRdb, not the original study. The repertoire holds roughly 13,000 clones, with 30% to 35% as singletons. Patients underwent thyroid surgery, and none had received any treatment before it. The receptor was derived from a female donor with papillary thyroid cancer or a benign thyroid nodule (not recorded which). Some clones in this sample may be carry-over from other donors' samples. Sequencing was performed on tumor tissue. The V gene is TRBV7-3, the J gene TRBJ2-3; no reliable D call. CDR3 residues: CASSPQAITDTQYF. The CDR3 nucleotides read TGTGCCAGCAGCCCCCAAGCCATCACAGATACGCAGTATTTT. The full variable domain, with the rest looked up from reference TRBV7-3 and TRBJ2-3, is GAGVSQTPSNKVTEKGKYVELRCDPISGHTALYWYRQSLGQGPEFLIYFQGTGAADDSGLPNDRFFAVRPEGSVSTLKIQRTERGDSAVYLCASSPQAITDTQYFGPGTRLTVL.